The source of this T cell receptor (beta chain) is a study of control samples from healthy donors and cancer patients. This CDR3 contains 16 residues. Trimming removed 5 bases from V and 7 bases from J, with 21 bases in between. Germline-derived CDR1 and CDR2 are MDHEN and SYDVKM. Repertoires were generated with immunoSEQ multiplex PCR, while TCRdb's copy carries only in-frame clones and drops some. This sample has about 120,000 clones, with around 90% found just once. Sequencing was done on a sample of blood. The origin of this receptor is a man in his forties in good health. The rearrangement joins TRBV28 to TRBJ2-1; TRBD1 is a possible D gene (6 bases). The CDR3 reads CASSRTDLVGRNEQFF. The CDR3 DNA follows: TGTGCCAGCAGTCGGACAGATTTGGTCGGTCGGAATGAGCAGTTCTTC.